This T cell receptor beta chain was recorded in a study of blood T cells in healthy people across ages. Study results and limitations: More naive CD4+ cells and higher diversity were found in long-lived than in aged donors. The study found TCR beta diversity correlated strongly with naive T cell percentage.

Through a sample-barcoded 5' primer and a J-beta primer mix, a second PCR was run for roughly 6 to 11 cycles. TCRdb fed the 5' RACE reads into MiXCR, producing one record per CDR3 protein. Among 1.8 million or so distinct CDR3 sequences listed, about 39% were seen once. On this clonotype: Antigen: not known.

The ends lost 11 bases at V and 3 bases at J; junction bases unmatched: 8. The CDR3 spans 13 residues. Germline V lookup: CDR1 SEHNR, CDR2 FQNEAQ (reference sequence). Sequencing input: blood. The sequence came from a human donor in good health. The rearrangement links TRBV7-9 to TRBJ2-7; 9 nucleotides agree with TRBD1. CDR3 sequence: CASVLDRGYEQYF. DNA for the CDR3: TGTGCCTCTGTCCTGGACAGGGGCTACGAGCAGTACTTC.